These T cell receptor beta chains were read from a single sample in a study of Ad26.COV2.S vaccination and SARS-CoV-2 variants. TCRdb's table, derived via immunoSEQ multiplex PCR, lists solely in-frame clones and lacks some. The data show about 480,000 clones, around 85% seen once. The source was peripheral blood, collected in a trial of Ad26.COV2.S vaccine versus placebo. Receptor source: a person between 18 and 65 years old who received the Ad26.COV2.S COVID-19 vaccine or a placebo. Each CDR3 is given with its conserved first and last residue. D genes are given only for firm matches. Expanded clones get a size class; other rows say once, few or many, or leave the size out.

J gene: TRBJ2-1; V gene: TRBV7-9; clone size: once; D gene: -; CDR3 DNA: TGTGCCAGCAGCCCATGGGGGTTTGATGAGCAGTTCTTC; CDR3 protein: CASSPWGFDEQFF
J gene: TRBJ1-2; V gene: TRBV19; clone size: -; D gene: -; CDR3 DNA: TGTGCCAGTAGTATAGATACAGGGTTGCAGTATGGCTACACCTTC; CDR3 protein: CASSIDTGLQYGYTF
J gene: TRBJ2-5; V gene: TRBV3-1/TRBV3-2; clone size: -; D gene: -; CDR3 DNA: TGTGCCAGCAGGCCAGGAGGGTTAAGAGGAGAGACCCAGTACTTC; CDR3 protein: CASRPGGLRGETQYF
J gene: TRBJ1-2; V gene: TRBV19; clone size: -; D gene: TRBD1; CDR3 DNA: TGTGCCAGTAGTATCCCGGGACAGGGAGGCAACTATGGCTACACCTTC; CDR3 protein: CASSIPGQGGNYGYTF
J gene: TRBJ2-1; V gene: TRBV2; clone size: -; D gene: TRBD2; CDR3 DNA: TGTGCCAGCAGTTTCCCCCCTGGCGGGAGTACGAATGAGCAGTTCTTC; CDR3 protein: CASSFPPGGSTNEQFF
J gene: TRBJ2-3; V gene: TRBV27; clone size: -; D gene: -; CDR3 DNA: TGTGCCAGCAGTACGAGGGACACCAGGACAGATACGCAGTATTTT; CDR3 protein: CASSTRDTRTDTQYF
J gene: TRBJ1-5; V gene: TRBV2; clone size: once; D gene: TRBD1; CDR3 DNA: TGTGCCAGCAGTGGAGGACAGGGGGTAAATCAGCCCCAGCATTTT; CDR3 protein: CASSGGQGVNQPQHF
J gene: TRBJ1-5; V gene: TRBV4-2; clone size: -; D gene: -; CDR3 DNA: TGTGCCAGCAGCCAAGATTTCGGCAGTAGCAATCAGCCCCAGCATTTT; CDR3 protein: CASSQDFGSSNQPQHF
J gene: TRBJ2-3; V gene: TRBV5-5; clone size: few; D gene: TRBD2; CDR3 DNA: TGTGCCAGCATGTGGCAAGCGGGAGGCCCCTCTAGCACAGATACGCAGTATTTT; CDR3 protein: CASMWQAGGPSSTDTQYF
J gene: TRBJ2-1; V gene: TRBV6-6; clone size: -; D gene: -; CDR3 DNA: TGTGCCAGCAGCACCCCGCTCGGTGAGCAGTTCTTC; CDR3 protein: CASSTPLGEQFF
J gene: TRBJ2-1; V gene: TRBV7-3; clone size: once; D gene: -; CDR3 DNA: TGTGCCAGCAGCCCTGGGATGGGACTCGAAGGGGACTCCTACAATGAGCAGTTCTTC; CDR3 protein: CASSPGMGLEGDSYNEQFF
J gene: TRBJ1-1; V gene: TRBV30; clone size: -; D gene: -; CDR3 DNA: TGTGCCTGGAGTTACAGGACTGAAGCTTTCTTT; CDR3 protein: CAWSYRTEAFF
J gene: TRBJ1-6; V gene: TRBV4-3; clone size: -; D gene: -; CDR3 DNA: TGCGCCAGCAGCCAAGATATGACAGCACAATCACCCCTCCACTTT; CDR3 protein: CASSQDMTAQSPLHF
J gene: TRBJ2-1; V gene: TRBV2; clone size: few; D gene: TRBD2; CDR3 DNA: TGTGCCAGCAACAAACTAGCGAGCTACAATGAGCAGTTCTTC; CDR3 protein: CASNKLASYNEQFF
J gene: TRBJ1-1; V gene: TRBV5-5; clone size: -; D gene: -; CDR3 DNA: TGTGCCAGCAGCTTGGTAGAGTTGAACACTGAAGCTTTCTTT; CDR3 protein: CASSLVELNTEAFF
J gene: TRBJ2-2; V gene: TRBV4-3; clone size: -; D gene: -; CDR3 DNA: TGCGCCAGCAGCCAGGTGATGCAGGGAACCGGGGAGCTGTTTTTT; CDR3 protein: CASSQVMQGTGELFF
J gene: TRBJ2-7; V gene: TRBV6-5; clone size: -; D gene: -; CDR3 DNA: TGTGCCAGCAGTAGGACAGTACTCTACGAGCAGTACTTC; CDR3 protein: CASSRTVLYEQYF
J gene: TRBJ2-2; V gene: TRBV30; clone size: -; D gene: TRBD2; CDR3 DNA: TGTGCCTGGAGTCCTATGGGAGGGCCGTACACCGGGGAGCTGTTTTTT; CDR3 protein: CAWSPMGGPYTGELFF
J gene: TRBJ1-3; V gene: TRBV5-8; clone size: -; D gene: -; CDR3 DNA: TGTGCCAGCAGCTTGGGTACAAAGAGCTCTGGAAACACCATATATTTT; CDR3 protein: CASSLGTKSSGNTIYF
J gene: TRBJ2-1; V gene: TRBV28; clone size: -; D gene: -; CDR3 DNA: TGTGCCAGCCTCCAATCTTTCACCTACAATGAGCAGTTCTTC; CDR3 protein: CASLQSFTYNEQFF
J gene: TRBJ1-5; V gene: TRBV28; clone size: few; D gene: -; CDR3 DNA: TGTGCCAGCAGCCCCTATGGTCAGCCCCAGCATTTT; CDR3 protein: CASSPYGQPQHF
J gene: TRBJ1-2; V gene: TRBV10-3; clone size: few; D gene: -; CDR3 DNA: TGTGCCATCAGTGACCCGGGACTGGGCTATGGCTACACCTTC; CDR3 protein: CAISDPGLGYGYTF
J gene: TRBJ2-2; V gene: TRBV2; clone size: -; D gene: TRBD2; CDR3 DNA: TGTGCCAGCAAAGAGCGGGAGCCCACCGGGGAGCTGTTTTTT; CDR3 protein: CASKEREPTGELFF
J gene: TRBJ2-3; V gene: TRBV24-1; clone size: -; D gene: -; CDR3 DNA: TGTGCCACCAGTGACCCAACAGATACGCAGTATTTT; CDR3 protein: CATSDPTDTQYF
J gene: TRBJ2-7; V gene: TRBV30; clone size: -; D gene: TRBD2; CDR3 DNA: TGTGCCTGGAGGGGGGGGTCCCTCTACGAGCAGTACTTC; CDR3 protein: CAWRGGSLYEQYF
J gene: TRBJ2-7; V gene: TRBV30; clone size: -; D gene: -; CDR3 DNA: TGTGCCGGGAATTGGGGCAGGGCGGGTACCTACGAGCAGTACTTC; CDR3 protein: CAGNWGRAGTYEQYF
J gene: TRBJ1-1; V gene: TRBV9; clone size: -; D gene: -; CDR3 DNA: TGTGCCAGCAGCGTAGGCCCTTCTGAGCCTGAAGCTTTCTTT; CDR3 protein: CASSVGPSEPEAFF
J gene: TRBJ2-1; V gene: TRBV2; clone size: -; D gene: -; CDR3 DNA: TGTGCCAGCAGCTTAATCCAGGGGCTGAGCTCCTACAATGAGCAGTTCTTC; CDR3 protein: CASSLIQGLSSYNEQFF
J gene: TRBJ2-7; V gene: TRBV7-8; clone size: few; D gene: -; CDR3 DNA: TGTGCCAGCAGCCCAGAGAGTAGTTTCTTCGAGCAGTACTTC; CDR3 protein: CASSPESSFFEQYF
J gene: TRBJ2-2; V gene: TRBV6-4; clone size: -; D gene: -; CDR3 DNA: TGTGCCAGCAGTAATGAAAAGGACACCGGGGAGCTGTTTTTT; CDR3 protein: CASSNEKDTGELFF
J gene: TRBJ2-1; V gene: TRBV20-1; clone size: -; D gene: -; CDR3 DNA: TGCAGTGCTAGTGTAGCCTGGGGTGGTCGGACTCAGCAGGATGAGCAGTTCTTC; CDR3 protein: CSASVAWGGRTQQDEQFF
J gene: TRBJ1-4; V gene: TRBV28; clone size: once; D gene: -; CDR3 DNA: TGTGCCAGCAGCCTTGGCGGTGTACGGGAAAAACTGTTTTTT; CDR3 protein: CASSLGGVREKLFF
J gene: TRBJ1-1; V gene: TRBV3-1/TRBV3-2; clone size: -; D gene: -; CDR3 DNA: TGTGCCAGCAGCCGTCAGGGTTTGAACACTGAAGCTTTCTTT; CDR3 protein: CASSRQGLNTEAFF
J gene: TRBJ2-1; V gene: TRBV5-4; clone size: -; D gene: TRBD2; CDR3 DNA: TGTGCCAGCAGCTTGAGCGGGAGGGCCCTAAGCTCCTACAATGAGCAGTTCTTC; CDR3 protein: CASSLSGRALSSYNEQFF
J gene: TRBJ2-7; V gene: TRBV6-5; clone size: -; D gene: -; CDR3 DNA: TGTGCCAGCACCCGTCCCGGGGTGGGGGGCGAGCAGTACTTC; CDR3 protein: CASTRPGVGGEQYF
J gene: TRBJ1-2; V gene: TRBV11-2; clone size: -; D gene: -; CDR3 DNA: TGTGCCAGCAGCCTAGCCCAGGATGCTGGCTACACCTTC; CDR3 protein: CASSLAQDAGYTF
J gene: TRBJ1-2; V gene: TRBV28; clone size: -; D gene: -; CDR3 DNA: TGTGCCAGCAGTTTCGCTGGTAACTATGGCTACACCTTC; CDR3 protein: CASSFAGNYGYTF